This passage covers 21 T cell receptor beta chains from one sample sequenced in a study of OX40 agonist ivuxolimab in advanced cancers. The table came from immunoSEQ multiplex PCR; TCRdb's copy has only in-frame clones and leaves some out. The data show 40,000 or so clones, about 88% seen once. The specimen was CD4+ or CD8+ T cells sorted from blood, collected in a trial of the OX40 agonist ivuxolimab. These receptors were taken from an adult with an advanced solid tumor such as melanoma, head and neck, liver or kidney cancer.

The rearrangement links TRBV19 to TRBJ1-2; 7 bases are a match to TRBD1. CDR3 size: 15 residues. Germline V gene lookup returns CDR1 LNHDA and CDR2 SQIVND (reference sequence). The ends lost 7 bases at V and 4 bases at J; junction bases unmatched: 12. The CDR3: CASTPKGASIYGYTF. The CDR3 DNA sequence: TGTGCCAGTACCCCTAAGGGGGCTTCTATCTATGGCTACACCTTC.

Concerning this clone: This is likely a read error, given that the CDR3 carries no conserved phenylalanine or tryptophan at its end. The DNA is omitted, as the CDR3 cannot be located on it reliably, and the CDR3 follows TCRdb's listing. The rearrangement uses TRBV5-4 and TRBJ1-1. The CDR3 contains 9 residues when both ends are counted. Per the germline V gene, CDR1 is SGHNT and CDR2 is YYREEE (reference sequence). CDR3 sequence reads: CASSSPRGS.

This chain uses TRBV7-8 with TRBJ1-1, with D uncertain. The V end lost 1 base, the J end lost 3 bases, and 6 bases lay between the germline ends. The CDR3 length is 13 residues. Per germline, CDR1 SGHVS and CDR2 FQNEAQ. CDR3 coding DNA: TGTGCCAGCAGCTTAGTGGACTACACTGAAGCTTTCTTT. Amino acid sequence: CASSLVDYTEAFF.

The CDR3, as DNA: TGTGCCAGTCGGGACACAGGCCGGTCCTACAATGAGCAGTTCTTC. It encodes CASRDTGRSYNEQFF. The chain uses TRBV19 and TRBJ2-1, with D perhaps TRBD1 (6 bases). The CDR3 covers 15 residues. Trimming stripped 8 bases from V and 1 base from J, with 15 bases between. CDR1 is LNHDA and CDR2 is SQIVND in the germline V gene (reference sequence).

This clone was recorded only once. The J gene is TRBJ2-7, the V gene TRBV30; possible D gene TRBD2, 5 bases. Germline V gives CDR1 GTSNPN, CDR2 SVGIG (reference sequence). This CDR3 comprises 16 residues. Trimming removed 2 bases from V and 0 bases from J, with 17 bases in between. This CDR3 is CAWSPDLSGLSYEQYF. In nucleotides, the CDR3 is TGTGCCTGGAGTCCCGATCTGAGCGGACTCTCCTACGAGCAGTACTTC.

J is TRBJ1-2 and V is TRBV6-6; possible D gene TRBD1, 6 bases. The CDR3 is made up of 13 amino acids. The V gene's germline CDR1 is MNHNY and CDR2 SVGAGI (reference sequence). Trimming shortened V by 7 bases and J by 8 bases, and 17 bases separated the two germline ends. The CDR3 spells CASTGQHHMGYTF. Here the CDR3 DNA reads TGTGCCAGCACCGGACAGCATCATATGGGCTACACCTTC.

The chain is built from TRBV6-4 and TRBJ2-1; D remains unclear. There are 13 residues in the CDR3. The germline gives CDR1 MRHNA, CDR2 SNTAGT. Trimming left V 3 bases short and J 5 bases short, with 8 bases between. The CDR3 region has the DNA TGTGCCAGCAGTGAATCTAACCACAATGAGCAGTTCTTC. Its protein product is CASSESNHNEQFF.

This clone is medium-sized in the sample. CDR3 protein: CASSWDSYNSPLHF. DNA of the CDR3: TGTGCCAGCAGTTGGGACAGCTATAATTCACCCCTCCACTTT. The chain is built from TRBV27 and TRBJ1-6; 7 bases line up with TRBD1. Germline V lookup: CDR1 MNHEY, CDR2 SMNVEV (reference sequence). V lost 4 bases and J lost 3; bases outside the gene matches: 0. This CDR3 spans 14 amino acids.

V usage is TRBV7-4 and J usage is TRBJ2-7; tentative D call: TRBD2 (6 bases). This CDR3 comprises 17 residues. V dropped 3 bases and J dropped 4 bases, with 22 bases sitting between them. From germline, CDR1 is SGHVT and CDR2 SQSDAQ. CDR3 region: CASSLGEVLGFGYEQYF. CDR3 nucleotide sequence: TGTGCCAGCAGCTTGGGGGAGGTCCTTGGCTTTGGGTACGAGCAGTACTTC.

This clone was counted between two and nine times. V and J are TRBV6-1 and TRBJ1-6, with TRBD1 as a possible D gene (5 bases). V lost 3 bases and J 0 bases, leaving 12 bases between the germline ends. Germline CDR1 MNHNS, CDR2 SASEGT. The length of the CDR3 is 17 residues. CDR3 coding DNA: TGTGCCAGCAGTGATCTAGGGGTTTACTCCTATAATTCACCCCTCCACTTT. The encoded protein is CASSDLGVYSYNSPLHF.

By sample fraction, this clone is medium-sized. The gene calls are TRBV6-4 and TRBJ2-2; D ambiguous. Trimming removed 0 bases at V and 4 bases at J, with 3 bases between. The CDR3 is 13 residues long. Germline lookup yields CDR1 MRHNA and CDR2 SNTAGT. The CDR3 coding sequence is TGTGCCAGCAGTGACTCGACCACCGGGGAGCTGTTTTTT. Protein product: CASSDSTTGELFF.

The genes are TRBV6-5 and TRBJ1-5; D perhaps matches TRBD1 (6 bases). The CDR3 length is 15 residues. Germline V gene sequence: CDR1 MNHEY, CDR2 SVGAGI. Trimming left V 6 bases short and J 0 bases short, with 12 bases between. The CDR3 DNA reads TGTGCCAGCAGGGAGGGGGGTTATAGCAATCAGCCCCAGCATTTT. Translation: CASREGGYSNQPQHF.

This chain links TRBV27 with TRBJ2-7; D is possibly TRBD1 or TRBD2 (7 bases each). CDR3 length: 14 residues. Germline lookup yields CDR1 MNHEY and CDR2 SMNVEV (reference sequence). V was shortened by 6 bases and J by 0 bases, with 12 bases between the two germline ends. The CDR3 region has the DNA TGTGCCAGCAGCCAGGGGGGGTCCTCCTACGAGCAGTACTTC. Its translation is CASSQGGSSYEQYF.

This chain links TRBV4-1 with TRBJ2-1; 10 bases line up with TRBD2. This CDR3 contains 18 residues. J gave up 3 bases and V 4 bases, and 12 bases lay outside the gene matches. Germline V gives CDR1 MGHRA, CDR2 YSYEKL. CDR3 coding DNA: TGCGCCAGCAGCCCGGTATCTCCCCGGACTAGCGGCTACAATGAGCAGTTCTTC. As protein: CASSPVSPRTSGYNEQFF.

The gene calls are TRBV14 and TRBJ1-2; no clear D. Germline CDR1 SGHDN, CDR2 FVKESK. Trimming took off 1 base at V and 2 bases at J, with 5 bases between the two ends. The CDR3 has 13 residues. The CDR3 loop reads CASSQVANYGYTF. The CDR3 DNA follows: TGTGCCAGCAGCCAAGTGGCGAACTATGGCTACACCTTC.

This chain links TRBV4-1 with TRBJ2-3, with unresolved D. Looked up from germline, CDR1 is MGHRA and CDR2 is YSYEKL. The V gene lost 4 bases and the J gene lost 3 bases, with 14 bases spanning the gap. The CDR3 sequence is 15 residues long. The CDR3 coding sequence is TGCGCCAGCAGCCTTAAGGAACAGTTGACAGATACGCAGTATTTT. Translated, it gives CASSLKEQLTDTQYF.

The chain combines TRBV2 with TRBJ2-7, with TRBD1 matching over 7 bases. The J segment lost 3 bases and the V segment lost 4 bases, leaving 9 bases of the junction unmatched. The CDR3 totals 15 residues. Germline-derived CDR1 and CDR2 are SNHLY and FYNNEI. In nucleotides, the CDR3 is TGTGCCAGCAGTGGACACGGACAGGCTAGCTACGAGCAGTACTTC. Encoded protein: CASSGHGQASYEQYF.

The rearrangement joins TRBV13 to TRBJ2-5, with unresolved D. This CDR3 comprises 12 residues. Per germline, CDR1 PRHDT and CDR2 FYEKMQ (reference sequence). The germline V and J ends were trimmed by 4 bases and 7 bases, with 10 bases remaining between them. The CDR3 sequence is CASSSGRRTQYF. In DNA form, the CDR3 reads TGTGCCAGCAGCTCCGGACGGCGGACCCAGTACTTC.

This clone was seen only once. Other DNA sequences in the sample encode the same CDR3. V gene TRBV6-6 combines with J gene TRBJ2-1, with TRBD2 identical over 9 bases. The CDR3 contains 16 residues. V was pared by 5 bases and J by 9 bases, with 14 bases of the junction left unmatched. The V gene's germline CDR1 is MNHNY and CDR2 SVGAGI (reference sequence). The CDR3 spells CASSPLAGGPGGEQFF. The CDR3 DNA reads as TGTGCCAGCAGTCCCCTCGCGGGGGGGCCGGGGGGTGAGCAGTTCTTC.

The genes are TRBV7-9 and TRBJ1-6; TRBD1 matches at 7 bases. Germline trimming cut 5 bases from V and 7 bases from J; bases unmatched to any gene: 8. Germline CDR1 reads SEHNR; CDR2 reads FQNEAQ (reference sequence). The length of the CDR3 is 15 residues. CDR3 bases: TGTGCCAGCAGCCCCTCCACAGGGGCGAATTCACCCCTCCACTTT. Encoded protein: CASSPSTGANSPLHF.

This chain uses TRBV19 with TRBJ2-7, with D possibly matching TRBD1 (5 bases). The CDR3 loop spans 15 amino acids. CDR1 is LNHDA, CDR2 SQIVND, per germline (reference sequence). The V and J ends lost 2 bases and 3 bases respectively, with 14 bases between them. The CDR3 DNA reads TGTGCCAGTAGTATAAGGGGTGGGCAGTTCTACGAGCAGTACTTC. Amino acids: CASSIRGGQFYEQYF.